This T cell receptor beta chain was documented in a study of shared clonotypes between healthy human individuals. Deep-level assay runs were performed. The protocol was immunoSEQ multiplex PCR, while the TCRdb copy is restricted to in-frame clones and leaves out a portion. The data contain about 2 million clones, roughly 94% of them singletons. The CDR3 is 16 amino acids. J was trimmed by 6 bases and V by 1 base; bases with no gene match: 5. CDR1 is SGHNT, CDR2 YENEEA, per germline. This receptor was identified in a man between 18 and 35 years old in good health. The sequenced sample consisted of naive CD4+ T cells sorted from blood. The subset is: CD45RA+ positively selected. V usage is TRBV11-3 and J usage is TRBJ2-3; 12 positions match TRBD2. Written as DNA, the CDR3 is TGTGCCAGCAGCTTAGGACTAGCGGGAGTCCGGGATACGCAGTATTTT. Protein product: CASSLGLAGVRDTQYF.